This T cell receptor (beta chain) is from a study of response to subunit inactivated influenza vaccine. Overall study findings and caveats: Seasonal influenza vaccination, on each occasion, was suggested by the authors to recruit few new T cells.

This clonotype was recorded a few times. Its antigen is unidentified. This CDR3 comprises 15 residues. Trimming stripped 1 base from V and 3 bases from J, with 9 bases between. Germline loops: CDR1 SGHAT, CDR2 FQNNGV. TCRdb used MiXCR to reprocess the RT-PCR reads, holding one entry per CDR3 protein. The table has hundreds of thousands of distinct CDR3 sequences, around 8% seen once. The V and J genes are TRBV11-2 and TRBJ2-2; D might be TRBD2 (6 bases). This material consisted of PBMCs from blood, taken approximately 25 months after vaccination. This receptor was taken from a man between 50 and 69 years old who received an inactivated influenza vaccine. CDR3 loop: CASSLGTIHTGELFF. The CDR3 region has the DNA TGTGCCAGCAGCTTAGGGACTATACACACCGGGGAGCTGTTTTTT.